A single sample gave rise to the 12 T cell receptor beta chains below, sequenced in a study of shared clonotypes between healthy human individuals. Naive CD8 populations comprised CD45RO-negative cells positively selected for CCR7, excluding terminally differentiated effector memory CD45RA+ cells. TCRdb's copy holds only in-frame clones and misses some; the assay was immunoSEQ multiplex PCR. The data contain around 2,000,000 clones, approximately 94% of them singletons. The sequenced material came from naive CD8+ T cells from PBMCs. Receptors were obtained from a man between 18 and 29 years old in good health. Some clones in this sample may be carry-over from other donors' samples.

V and J are TRBV27 and TRBJ2-7; 13 nucleotides agree with TRBD2. V lost 5 bases to trimming and J lost 4 bases; unmatched junction nucleotides: 14. Per germline, CDR1 MNHEY and CDR2 SMNVEV (reference sequence). This CDR3 has 18 residues. The CDR3 nucleotides are TGTGCCAGCAGTCTCAGGACTAGCGGGAGTAAAAAGAGGTACGAGCAGTACTTC. Translation gives CASSLRTSGSKKRYEQYF.

This chain links TRBV29-1 with TRBJ2-5; D is unresolved. The J call may be incorrect, as the DNA end agrees better with TRBJ2-7. The V gene's germline CDR1 is SQVTM and CDR2 ANQGSEA. This CDR3 comprises 13 residues. The CDR3 reads CSVVLTYSYEQYF. CDR3 DNA: TGCAGCGTCGTTCTGACCTACTCCTACGAGCAGTACTTC.

The chain carries TRBV29-1 and TRBJ1-2, with D maybe TRBD1 (5 bases). The germline V gene encodes CDR1 SQVTM and CDR2 ANQGSEA. The V end was cut by 7 bases, the J end by 4 bases, with 16 bases between. The CDR3 sequence is 13 residues long. This CDR3 reads CSATAGDPYGYTF. The CDR3 bases are TGCAGCGCCACGGCGGGGGACCCCTATGGCTACACCTTC.

This chain links TRBV2 with TRBJ2-7; 9 bases align to TRBD1. Germline CDR1 and CDR2: SNHLY and FYNNEI. The CDR3 runs to 13 residues. Trimming cost V 6 bases and J 2 bases; bases outside gene matches: 2. CDR3 residues: CASRGQGTYEQYF. The DNA for the CDR3 is TGTGCCAGCAGGGGACAGGGAACCTACGAGCAGTACTTC.

This clone is a singleton in its sample. Additional DNA sequences in this sample encode the identical CDR3. The genes are TRBV6-5 and TRBJ1-1, with no clear D. CDR1 MNHEY and CDR2 SVGAGI come from the germline V gene. The CDR3 consists of 11 residues. The germline V and J ends were trimmed by 2 bases and 6 bases, with 4 bases remaining between them. Here the CDR3 reads CASSYVAEAFF. Written as DNA, the CDR3 is TGTGCCAGCAGTTACGTCGCTGAAGCTTTCTTT.

A few counts support this clone. This rearrangement joins TRBV19 to TRBJ2-1; D is uncertain. V shed 10 bases and J shed 0 bases, with 10 bases lying between them. CDR1 and CDR2 (germline): LNHDA, SQIVND (reference sequence). The length of the CDR3 is 13 residues. In DNA, the CDR3 is TGTGCCACCAGTCAATTCTCCTACAATGAGCAGTTCTTC. Its protein is CATSQFSYNEQFF.

V and J are TRBV27 and TRBJ2-1, with 8 bases lining up with TRBD2. The CDR3 is 16 residues long. In germline, CDR1 is MNHEY, CDR2 SMNVEV (reference sequence). J gave up 7 bases and V 6 bases, and 14 bases lay outside the gene matches. This CDR3 is CASRSTSGTSTNEQFF. As DNA, the CDR3 is TGTGCCAGCAGATCCACCTCCGGGACTAGTACAAATGAGCAGTTCTTC.

The rearrangement links TRBV4-1 to TRBJ2-5; D unclear. The CDR3 has 15 amino acids. Per the germline V gene, CDR1 is MGHRA and CDR2 is YSYEKL. Trimming shortened V by 3 bases and J by 5 bases, and 16 bases separated the two germline ends. The CDR3 is CASSHRASDWETQYF. In nucleotides, the CDR3 is TGCGCCAGCAGCCACCGTGCTAGTGATTGGGAGACCCAGTACTTC.

V and J are TRBV6-6 and TRBJ1-5, with unresolved D. Germline V CDR1 and CDR2: MNHNY, SVGAGI (reference sequence). V was trimmed by 6 bases and J by 3 bases, leaving 9 bases between them. The CDR3 is made up of 13 amino acids. In nucleotides, the CDR3 is TGTGCCAGCAGACTCGACAACAATCAGCCCCAGCATTTT. This translates into CASRLDNNQPQHF.

The chain is built from TRBV5-1 and TRBJ2-7; 8 bases map to TRBD2. This CDR3 region has 17 residues. The germline CDR1 and CDR2 sequences are SGHRS and YFSETQ. J lost 4 bases, V lost 0 bases, and 12 bases had no gene match. This chain's CDR3 is CASSLASRAGGLYEQYF. As DNA, the CDR3 is TGCGCCAGCAGCTTGGCCAGCAGGGCGGGAGGCTTATACGAGCAGTACTTC.

The chain recombines TRBV5-6 with TRBJ2-7, with 7 bases aligning to TRBD2. V trimming: 3 bases; J trimming: 3 bases; junction bases outside the gene matches: 6. Germline V CDR1 and CDR2: SGHDT, YYEEEE. The CDR3 extends over 14 amino acids. The CDR3 DNA reads as TGTGCCAGCAGCTCCGGGACTATCTACTACGAGCAGTACTTC. Translating it yields CASSSGTIYYEQYF.

This clone was seen just once. The genes are TRBV7-9 and TRBJ2-2; the match to TRBD2 covers 11 bases. Germline CDR1 reads SEHNR; CDR2 reads FQNEAQ (reference sequence). V lost 3 bases to trimming and J lost 3 bases; unmatched junction nucleotides: 6. CDR3 length: 17 residues. CDR3 bases: TGTGCCAGCAGCTTCCTTAGCGGGAGGGTTGACACCGGGGAGCTGTTTTTT. This codes for CASSFLSGRVDTGELFF.